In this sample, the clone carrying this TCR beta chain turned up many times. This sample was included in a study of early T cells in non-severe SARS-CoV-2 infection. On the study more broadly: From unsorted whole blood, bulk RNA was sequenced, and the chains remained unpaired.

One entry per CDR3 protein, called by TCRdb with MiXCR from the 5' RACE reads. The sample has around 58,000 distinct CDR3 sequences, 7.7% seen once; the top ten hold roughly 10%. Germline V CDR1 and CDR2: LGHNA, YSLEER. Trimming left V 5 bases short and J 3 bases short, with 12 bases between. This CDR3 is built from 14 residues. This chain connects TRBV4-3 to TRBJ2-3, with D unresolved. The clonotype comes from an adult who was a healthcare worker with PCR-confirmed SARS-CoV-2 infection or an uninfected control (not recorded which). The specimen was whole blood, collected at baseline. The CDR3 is CASSGRIGTDTQYF. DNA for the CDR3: TGCGCCAGCAGCGGGCGGATCGGAACAGATACGCAGTATTTT.